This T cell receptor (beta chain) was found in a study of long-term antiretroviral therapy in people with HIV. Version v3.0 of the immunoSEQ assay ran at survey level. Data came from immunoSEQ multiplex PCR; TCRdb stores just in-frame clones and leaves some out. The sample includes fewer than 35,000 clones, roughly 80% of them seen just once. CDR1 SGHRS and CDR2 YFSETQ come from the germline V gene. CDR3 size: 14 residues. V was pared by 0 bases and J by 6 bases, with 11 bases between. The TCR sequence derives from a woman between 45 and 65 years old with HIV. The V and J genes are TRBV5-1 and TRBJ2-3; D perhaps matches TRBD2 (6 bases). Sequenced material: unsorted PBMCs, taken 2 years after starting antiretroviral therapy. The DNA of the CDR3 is TGCGCCAGCAGCTTGGCGGGAGCTGAGGATACGCAGTATTTT. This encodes CASSLAGAEDTQYF. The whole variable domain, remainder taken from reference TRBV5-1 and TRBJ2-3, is KAGVTQTPRYLIKTRGQQVTLSCSPISGHRSVSWYQQTPGQGLQFLFEYFSETQRNKGNFPGRFSGRQFSNSRSEMNVSTLELGDSALYLCASSLAGAEDTQYFGPGTRLTVL.